A selection of T cell receptor beta chains follows, all from one sample in a study of T cell repertoires in cytomegalovirus infection. TCRdb used MiXCR to reprocess the reads, holding one entry per CDR3 protein. This table has 150,000 or so distinct CDR3 sequences, 17% appearing once. Sequences were obtained from CD8+ T cells from PBMCs. The receptors originated from a human donor in good health (CMV status not recorded). Some clones in this sample may be carry-over from other donors' samples. Both conserved end residues are part of each CDR3. D genes are given only for firm matches. Only part of the rows carry a size: once, few, many, or a class if the clone is expanded.

abundance,d_gene,j_gene,v_gene,len,CDR3aa,CDR3nt
few,.,TRBJ1-6,TRBV7-2,12,CASSLGDITLHF,TGTGCCAGCAGCCTCGGGGACATTACCCTCCACTTT
few,TRBD1,TRBJ2-2,TRBV15,16,CATSIPMRGQTGELFF,TGTGCCACCAGCATTCCTATGAGGGGGCAAACCGGGGAGCTGTTTTTT
.,TRBD1,TRBJ2-7,TRBV28,15,CASTPPGGGTYEQYF,TGTGCCAGCACCCCCCCAGGGGGTGGTACCTACGAGCAGTACTTC
few,.,TRBJ2-3,TRBV7-2,10,CASSSDTQYF,TGTGCCAGCAGCTCAGATACGCAGTATTTT
.,TRBD2,TRBJ2-5,TRBV29-1,14,CSVEPSGNQETQYF,TGCAGCGTTGAGCCTAGCGGGAACCAAGAGACCCAGTACTTC
.,TRBD1,TRBJ2-7,TRBV6-1,14,CASSARDRDYEQYF,TGTGCCAGCAGTGCCCGGGACAGGGACTACGAGCAGTACTTC
few,TRBD2,TRBJ2-3,TRBV28,15,CASSFGGSHTDTQYF,TGTGCCAGCAGTTTCGGCGGGAGTCACACAGATACGCAGTATTTT
few,.,TRBJ1-2,TRBV28,15,CASSSFREANYGYTF,TGTGCCAGCAGTTCGTTCAGAGAGGCTAACTATGGCTACACCTTC
.,.,TRBJ2-7,TRBV7-8,15,CASSPRAGASYEQYF,TGTGCCAGCAGCCCGAGGGCGGGGGCCTCCTACGAGCAGTACTTC
few,.,TRBJ2-1,TRBV28,14,CASSPSARGNEQFF,TGTGCCAGCAGTCCTTCGGCAAGGGGAAATGAGCAGTTCTTC
.,TRBD1,TRBJ2-2,TRBV19,15,CASTGTGRSTGELFF,TGTGCCAGCACCGGGACAGGGAGGTCTACCGGGGAGCTGTTTTTT
.,.,TRBJ1-5,TRBV6-2/TRBV6-3,15,CASGGGAGKGQPQHF,TGTGCCAGCGGTGGTGGGGCAGGAAAGGGCCAGCCCCAGCATTTT
.,.,TRBJ1-2,TRBV7-9,15,CVSSLTSRDSYGYTF,TGTGTCAGCAGCTTAACATCCAGGGACTCCTATGGCTACACCTTC
few,.,TRBJ2-7,TRBV7-2,14,CASSSRAVPYEQYF,TGTGCCAGCAGCTCCAGAGCGGTCCCCTACGAGCAGTACTTC
.,.,TRBJ2-2,TRBV19,14,CASSIALHTGELFF,TGTGCCAGTAGTATAGCACTTCACACCGGGGAGCTGTTTTTT
few,.,TRBJ2-3,TRBV27,13,CASSLEFTDTQYF,TGTGCCAGCAGTTTGGAGTTCACAGATACGCAGTATTTT
once,.,TRBJ1-5,TRBV10-3,15,CAISEKGGPGQPQHF,TGTGCCATCAGTGAGAAGGGGGGGCCTGGTCAGCCCCAGCATTTT
few,.,TRBJ1-2,TRBV9,12,CASSSGGYGYTF,TGTGCCAGCAGCTCTGGAGGCTATGGCTACACCTTC
.,TRBD1,TRBJ2-3,TRBV7-3,15,CASSLTGGRTDTQYF,TGTGCCAGCAGCCTAACAGGGGGTCGCACAGATACGCAGTATTTT
few,.,TRBJ1-1,TRBV12-3/TRBV12-4,11,CASSSYNEAFF,TGTGCCAGCAGTTCTTACAATGAAGCTTTCTTT
.,.,TRBJ2-7,TRBV7-2,14,CASSLGVGKYEQYF,TGTGCCAGCAGCTTAGGGGTAGGGAAGTACGAGCAGTACTTC
few,.,TRBJ2-3,TRBV4-3,13,CASSQESKDTQYF,TGCGCCAGCAGCCAAGAAAGTAAAGATACGCAGTATTTT
few,.,TRBJ1-5,TRBV27,16,CASSKTTGNSNQPQHF,TGTGCCAGCAGTAAAACAACAGGGAATAGCAATCAGCCCCAGCATTTT
.,.,TRBJ2-5,TRBV7-2,12,CASSSDGETQYF,TGTGCCAGCAGCTCCGACGGGGAGACCCAGTACTTC
.,.,TRBJ1-5,TRBV6-2/TRBV6-3,16,CASSYSGRRFNQPQHF,TGTGCCAGCAGTTACTCGGGACGGAGGTTCAATCAGCCCCAGCATTTT